Below, 3 T cell receptor beta chains from the same sample are listed, as sequenced in a study of blood T cell repertoires in COVID-19. Method: immunoSEQ multiplex PCR; TCRdb's copy keeps in-frame clones and lacks some. The sample shows more than 250,000 clones, roughly 87% of them seen only once. Input material: peripheral blood. The receptors were sampled from a human donor in a cohort sampled during active COVID-19.

The gene calls are TRBV29-1 and TRBJ2-1; TRBD2 aligns across 13 bases. The CDR3 runs to 15 residues. V shed 2 bases, J shed 10 bases, and the junction held 8 bases outside the gene matches. Germline V gene lookup returns CDR1 SQVTM and CDR2 ANQGSEA. This chain's CDR3 is CSVEITSGGAGEQFF. As DNA, the CDR3 is TGCAGCGTTGAAATCACTAGCGGGGGGGCTGGGGAGCAGTTCTTC.

This chain uses TRBV10-3 with TRBJ1-1; 8 bases fit TRBD1. V shed 6 bases, J shed 1 base, and the junction held 1 base outside the gene matches. Germline values: CDR1 ENHRY, CDR2 SYGVKD. The length of the CDR3 is 13 residues. The CDR3 bases are TGTGCCATCAGGGGGACAGGGAACACTGAAGCTTTCTTT. Its translation: CAIRGTGNTEAFF.

This clone was observed a single time. The chain joins TRBV5-5 to TRBJ1-6; no firm D call. V was shortened by 4 bases and J by 0 bases, with 11 bases between the two germline ends. CDR1 and CDR2 from the germline V gene are SGHKS and YYEKEE (reference sequence). There are 16 residues in the CDR3. The CDR3 here is CASSDPGSSYNSPLHF. CDR3 DNA sequence: TGTGCCAGCAGCGACCCCGGGAGCTCCTATAATTCACCCCTCCACTTT.